A single sample gave rise to the 24 T cell receptor beta chains below, sequenced in a study of T cells in Graves' hyperthyroidism and ophthalmopathy. The source material, RNA transcripts, was used to amplify TCR beta CDR3 regions. Initially, a first-round RT-PCR of the TCR CDR3 employed the HTBI primer set. TCRdb processed the multiplex PCR reads anew with MiXCR; each CDR3 protein has one entry. The table records more than 100,000 distinct CDR3 sequences, about 50% of them present only once. The sequenced sample was blood. The receptors originated from a middle-aged man with Graves' hyperthyroidism.

Points on this clonotype: Germline is not matched at one junction end, which may reflect a read error. This rearrangement joins TRBV7-7 to TRBJ2-7; D might be TRBD1 or TRBD2, each matching 6 bases. CDR1 SSHAT and CDR2 FNYEAQ come from the germline V gene (reference sequence). The CDR3 runs to 17 residues. In nucleotides, the CDR3 is TGTGCTAGCAGCATGAGAGGGGTTCGGGGGCCAGCCTACGAGCAGTACTTC. Translation gives CASSMRGVRGPAYEQYF.

Turning to this clonotype: With a much larger clone just one base away, this may be a read error. This chain connects TRBV6-5 to TRBJ2-2; 8 bases align to TRBD1. The germline gives CDR1 MNHEY, CDR2 SVGAGI. The CDR3 runs to 15 residues. CDR3 sequence reads: CASSYGTGNTGGLFF. The CDR3, as DNA: TGTGCCAGCAGTTACGGGACAGGAAACACCGGGGGGCTGTTTTTT.

This clonotype was detected only a few times. V usage is TRBV18 and J usage is TRBJ1-6; D is undetermined. The germline V and J ends were trimmed by 3 bases and 7 bases, with 7 bases remaining between them. Germline values: CDR1 KGHSH, CDR2 LQKENI. The CDR3 sequence is 13 residues long. CDR3 protein: CASSPTVNSPLHF. The CDR3 DNA is TGTGCCAGCTCACCGACCGTCAATTCACCCCTCCACTTT.

This clonotype occurred many times. The gene calls are TRBV5-8 and TRBJ1-1; possibly TRBD1 for D (5 bases). This CDR3 is 14 amino acids long. V was shortened by 2 bases and J by 4 bases, with 12 bases between the two germline ends. Germline V gene data show CDR1 as SGHTS and CDR2 as YDEGEE. CDR3 in amino acids: CASSLQDRATEAFF. The CDR3 DNA reads TGTGCCAGCAGCTTACAGGATCGGGCCACTGAAGCTTTCTTT.

The rearrangement joins TRBV10-2 to TRBJ2-5; D not certain. The germline V gene has CDR1 WSHSY and CDR2 SAAADI. Trimming removed 3 bases from V and 1 base from J, with 9 bases in between. The CDR3 runs 14 residues. The CDR3 protein is CASSEGEIQETQYF. CDR3 nucleotides: TGCGCCAGCAGTGAAGGTGAGATCCAAGAGACCCAGTACTTC.

This clonotype occurred many times. The CDR3 sequence: CASTSSTDTQYF. The CDR3 coding sequence is TGTGCCAGTACCTCTAGCACAGATACGCAGTATTTT. V gene TRBV19 combines with J gene TRBJ2-3; the D is unclear. The CDR3 totals 12 residues. V shed 7 bases and J shed 0 bases, with 5 bases lying between them. The germline gives CDR1 LNHDA, CDR2 SQIVND (reference sequence).

DNA of the CDR3: TGCAGTGCTAGGACAGGGGAAGGACGGGCCTACGAGCAGTACGTC. Protein product: CSARTGEGRAYEQYV. The chain is built from TRBV20-1 and TRBJ2-7, with 8 positions matching TRBD1. Germline CDR1 DFQATT, CDR2 SNEGSKA (reference sequence). V shed 3 bases, J shed 2 bases, and the junction held 9 bases outside the gene matches. This CDR3 contains 15 residues.

The gene calls are TRBV7-6 and TRBJ2-5, with D perhaps being TRBD1 or TRBD2 (5 bases each). Germline CDR1 SGHVS, CDR2 FNYEAQ. With 5 bases removed from V and 5 bases from J, the gap between germline ends came to 15 bases. The CDR3 spans 14 residues. For the CDR3, the DNA is TGTGCCAGCAGCCCAATCCTCGAGGGGGAGACCCAGTACTTC. As protein: CASSPILEGETQYF.

V is TRBV10-3 and J is TRBJ1-1; a weak D match, TRBD1 (5 bases). The CDR3 runs to 13 residues. The germline CDR1 and CDR2 sequences are ENHRY and SYGVKD. V was shortened by 10 bases and J by 1 base, with 13 bases between the two germline ends. CDR3 region: CATTDRANTEAFF. The DNA for the CDR3 is TGTGCCACCACAGACAGAGCGAACACTGAAGCTTTCTTT.

This clonotype has at least ten counts. V gene TRBV20-1 combines with J gene TRBJ2-1, with 13 bases matching TRBD2. Germline loops: CDR1 DFQATT, CDR2 SNEGSKA (reference sequence). J lost 4 bases, V lost 0 bases, and 3 bases had no gene match. CDR3 length: 16 amino acids. In DNA form, the CDR3 reads TGCAGTGCTAGAGACCGGACTAGCGGGAGATACAATGAGCAGTTCTTC. It is translated as CSARDRTSGRYNEQFF.

The chain has TRBV2 and TRBJ1-1, with D unclear. V lost 4 bases and J lost 0, with 9 bases in between. The length of the CDR3 is 14 residues. Germline-derived CDR1 and CDR2 are SNHLY and FYNNEI. CDR3 region: CASSVTIMNTEAFF. In nucleotides, the CDR3 is TGTGCCAGCAGTGTGACAATAATGAACACTGAAGCTTTCTTT.

Note on this clonotype: This sequence may be a read error, since a much larger clone differs from it by one base. The genes are TRBV7-9 and TRBJ2-3; D remains ambiguous. Per germline, CDR1 SEHNR and CDR2 FQNEAQ (reference sequence). V was cut by 5 bases and J by 1 base, with 16 bases left in between. The CDR3 is made up of 16 amino acids. The CDR3 sequence: CASSQTVAARTDTQYF. CDR3 coding DNA: TGTGCCAGCAGCCAAACGGTAGCCGCCCGCACAGATACGCAGTATTTT. Supplemented by reference TRBV7-9 and TRBJ2-3, the full variable domain reads DTGVSQNPRHKITKRGQNVTFRCDPISEHNRLYWYRQTLGQGPEFLTYFQNEAQLEKSRLLSDRFSAERPKGSFSTLEIQRTEQGDSAMYLCASSQTVAARTDTQYFGPGTRLTVL.

The rearrangement joins TRBV7-2 to TRBJ2-7; 9 bases match TRBD2. V dropped 7 bases and J dropped 7; count of bases not matched to a gene: 26. Germline V gene data show CDR1 as SGHTA and CDR2 as FQGNSA. The CDR3 runs 19 residues. The CDR3 nucleotides are TGTGCCAGCAAAGGATCGGTAGGGAGAGAGGGGACTAGCCACAATGAGCAGTACTTC. It yields the protein CASKGSVGREGTSHNEQYF.

The V and J genes are TRBV29-1 and TRBJ1-1; D not certain. The CDR3 extends over 12 amino acids. Germline V gene lookup returns CDR1 SQVTM and CDR2 ANQGSEA. The CDR3 loop reads CQQRKVNTEAFF. CDR3 sequence (DNA): TGCCAGCAGCGTAAGGTGAACACTGAAGCTTTCTTT.

The chain recombines TRBV20-1 with TRBJ2-2; 7 bases map to TRBD1. V lost 3 bases, J lost 2 bases, and 9 bases stayed unmatched. Germline V gives CDR1 DFQATT, CDR2 SNEGSKA (reference sequence). This CDR3 has 16 residues. The chain's CDR3 is CSARGTVAPNTGELFF. The CDR3 bases are TGCAGTGCTAGGGGGACAGTTGCCCCTAACACCGGGGAGCTGTTTTTT.

This clonotype was detected many times. This sequence joins TRBV11-2 and TRBJ2-1; D may correspond to TRBD1 or TRBD2 (5 bases each). V was clipped by 1 base and J by 9 bases, with 10 bases between them. The CDR3 totals 13 residues. CDR1 and CDR2 from the germline V gene are SGHAT and FQNNGV. The CDR3 sequence: CASSLVLRGEQFF. CDR3 DNA sequence: TGTGCCAGCAGCTTAGTGTTGAGGGGTGAGCAGTTCTTC.

This clonotype has at least ten counts. V gene TRBV20-1 combines with J gene TRBJ1-5, with 7 bases that match TRBD1. There are 12 residues in the CDR3. CDR1 and CDR2 (germline): DFQATT, SNEGSKA (reference sequence). V trimming: 3 bases; J trimming: 5 bases; junction bases outside the gene matches: 1. As DNA, the CDR3 is TGCAGTGCTAGCAGGGGGTATCAGCCCCAGCATTTT. Translating it yields CSASRGYQPQHF.

V and J are TRBV29-1 and TRBJ2-1, with 11 bases aligning to TRBD2. This CDR3 is built from 16 residues. V lost 7 bases and J lost 9; bases outside the gene matches: 17. Looked up from germline, CDR1 is SQVTM and CDR2 is ANQGSEA. The DNA for the CDR3 is TGCAGCGCCGATCCCTACCTAACTAGCGGGAGTATTGAGCAGTTCTTC. Translation gives CSADPYLTSGSIEQFF.

Concerning this clonotype itself: A much larger clone lies a single base off, so this may be a read error. This chain joins TRBV5-6 and TRBJ2-3; 7 nucleotides agree with TRBD2. The CDR3 loop spans 16 amino acids. The germline V gene encodes CDR1 SGHDT and CDR2 YYEEEE. The CDR3 sequence: CASSPGGEGSTDTRYF. The CDR3, as DNA: TGTGCCAGCAGCCCCGGAGGGGAGGGTAGCACAGATACGCGGTATTTT.

As for this clonotype: A clone one base away is much larger, so this may be a read error. The chain is built from TRBV5-1 and TRBJ1-1; D gene uncertain. This CDR3 contains 14 residues. Germline CDR1 is SGHRS and CDR2 is YFSETQ. V shed 4 bases and J shed 0 bases, with 10 bases lying between them. Written as DNA, the CDR3 is TGCGCCAGCAGCGCTGCTACAGTGAACACTGAAGCTTTCTTT. It specifies CASSAATVNTEAFF.

This clonotype was recorded at least ten times. The chain couples TRBV6-6 to TRBJ1-2; weak D call: TRBD1 (5 bases). Per germline, CDR1 MNHNY and CDR2 SVGAGI (reference sequence). CDR3 size: 16 residues. The germline V and J ends were trimmed by 0 bases and 0 bases, with 11 bases remaining between them. The CDR3 DNA reads as TGTGCCAGCAGTTACTCGGGACGGGGAGCTAACTATGGCTACACCTTC. Protein product: CASSYSGRGANYGYTF.

The chain recombines TRBV25-1 with TRBJ1-2, with 10 nucleotides matching TRBD1. The CDR3 totals 15 residues. Germline CDR1 is MGHDK and CDR2 is SYGVNS. Trimming removed 2 bases from V and 7 bases from J; junction bases left unmatched: 7. The chain's CDR3 is CASSEGGDRGSGYTF. In DNA, the CDR3 is TGTGCCAGCAGTGAAGGGGGGGACAGGGGAAGTGGCTACACCTTC.

This clonotype was seen many times. The rearrangement uses TRBV10-2 and TRBJ2-5, with D possibly matching TRBD2 (6 bases). V lost 6 bases and J lost 5, with 16 bases in between. Per the germline V gene, CDR1 is WSHSY and CDR2 is SAAADI. The CDR3 is made up of 14 amino acids. The CDR3 loop reads CASRSLVRGETQYF. CDR3 DNA sequence: TGCGCCAGCAGATCCCTCGTGCGGGGCGAGACCCAGTACTTC.

V and J are TRBV7-2 and TRBJ2-1, with TRBD2 matching 7 bases. There are 15 residues in the CDR3. V lost 1 base and J lost 5; bases outside the gene matches: 5. Looked up from germline, CDR1 is SGHTA and CDR2 is FQGNSA. CDR3 sequence: CASSLEGTKDNEQFF. CDR3 in DNA: TGTGCCAGCAGCTTAGAAGGGACTAAGGACAATGAGCAGTTCTTC. Full variable domain (outside the CDR3, taken from reference TRBV7-2 and TRBJ2-1): GAGVSQSPSNKVTEKGKDVELRCDPISGHTALYWYRQSLGQGLEFLIYFQGNSAPDKSGLPSDRFSAERTGGSVSTLTIQRTQQEDSAVYLCASSLEGTKDNEQFFGPGTRLTVL.